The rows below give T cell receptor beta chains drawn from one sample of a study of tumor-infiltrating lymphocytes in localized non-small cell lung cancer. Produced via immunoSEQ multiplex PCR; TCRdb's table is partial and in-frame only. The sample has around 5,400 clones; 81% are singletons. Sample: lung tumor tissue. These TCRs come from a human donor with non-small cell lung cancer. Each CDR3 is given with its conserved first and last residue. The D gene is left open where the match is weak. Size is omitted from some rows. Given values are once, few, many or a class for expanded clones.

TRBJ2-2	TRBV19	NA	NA	CASSFRDTYTGELFF
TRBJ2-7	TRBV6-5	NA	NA	CASNLQGSYEQYF
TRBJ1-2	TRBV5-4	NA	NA	CASSLTGKLGYTF
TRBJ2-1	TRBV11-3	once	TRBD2	CASSSRMRGTSRSEQFF
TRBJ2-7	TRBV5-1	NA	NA	CASSLAGIYEQYF
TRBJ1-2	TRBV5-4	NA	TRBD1	CASSSGGNGYTF
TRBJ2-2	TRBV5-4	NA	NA	CASSLGGDTGELFF
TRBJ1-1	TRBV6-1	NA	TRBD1	CASSDQGEGGTEAFF
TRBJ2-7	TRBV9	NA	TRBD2	CASSVAGRDYEQYF
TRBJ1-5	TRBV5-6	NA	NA	CASSLGRRGQPQHF
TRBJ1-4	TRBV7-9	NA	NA	CASSLARQGEEKLFF
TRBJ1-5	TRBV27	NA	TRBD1	CASSLGTGRYSDQPQHF
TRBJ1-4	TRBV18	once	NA	CASSPGSGEKLFF
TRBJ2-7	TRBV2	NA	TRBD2	CASSRGTIGSYEQYF
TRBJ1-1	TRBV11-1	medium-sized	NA	CASSLQGLQGEAFF
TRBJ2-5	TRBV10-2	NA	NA	CATAWGLPGAETQYF
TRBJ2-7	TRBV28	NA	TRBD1	CASSRPTGRNYEQYF
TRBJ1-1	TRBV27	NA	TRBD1	CASSLFRGTEAFF
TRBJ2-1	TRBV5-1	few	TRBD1	CASSYGQGNEQFF
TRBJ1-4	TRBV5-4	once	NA	CASSPSWAQREKLFF
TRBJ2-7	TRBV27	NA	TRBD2	CASSLTAGGLYEQYF
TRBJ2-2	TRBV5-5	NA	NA	CASSLSPFTGELFF
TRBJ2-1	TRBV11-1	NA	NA	CASSLVRGGEQFF
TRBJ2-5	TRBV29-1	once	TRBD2	CSATSGSETQYF
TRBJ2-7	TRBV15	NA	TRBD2	CATSTSGRYEQYF
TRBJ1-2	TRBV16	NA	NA	CASSPQGLNYGYTF
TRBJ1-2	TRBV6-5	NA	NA	CASSYGGQPYGYTF
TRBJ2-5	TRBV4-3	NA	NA	CASSQAGERETQYF
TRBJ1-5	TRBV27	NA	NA	CASSSGNSNQPQHF
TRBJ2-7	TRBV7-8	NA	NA	CASSLGSYEQYF
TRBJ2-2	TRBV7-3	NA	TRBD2	CASSLRRTSGTGELFF
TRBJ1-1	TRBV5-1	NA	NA	CASSPGISAANTEAFF
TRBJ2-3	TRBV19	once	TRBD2	CASSRGGSTDTQYF
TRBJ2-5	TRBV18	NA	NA	CASADSPPETQYF
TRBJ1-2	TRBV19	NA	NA	CASSSGHSYGYTF
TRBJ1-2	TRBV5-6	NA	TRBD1	CASSLARQGRGDGYTF
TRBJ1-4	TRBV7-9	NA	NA	CASSPEYGEEKLFF
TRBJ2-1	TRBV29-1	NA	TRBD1	CSVNDRVGYNEQFF
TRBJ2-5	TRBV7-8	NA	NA	CASNQETQYF
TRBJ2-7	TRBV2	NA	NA	CASGFRGEQYF
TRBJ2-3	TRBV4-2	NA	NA	CASRDSGSTDTQYF
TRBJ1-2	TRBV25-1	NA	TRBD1	CASSETGYGYTF
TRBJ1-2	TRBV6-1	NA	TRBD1	CASSELQGATNYGYTF
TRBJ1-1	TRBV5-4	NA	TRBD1	CASSRGGLKSTEAFF
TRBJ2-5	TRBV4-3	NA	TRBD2	CASSRNRLGEGETQYF
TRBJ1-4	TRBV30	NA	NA	CAWSIPPGIGKLFF
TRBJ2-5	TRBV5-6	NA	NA	CASSTTGPRETQYF
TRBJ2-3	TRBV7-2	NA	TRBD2	CASSLASGGADTQYF
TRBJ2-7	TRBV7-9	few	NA	CASSSDFYEQYF
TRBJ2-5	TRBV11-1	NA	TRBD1	CASSLGDRGFVETQYF
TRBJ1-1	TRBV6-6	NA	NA	CASSSLGNTEAFF